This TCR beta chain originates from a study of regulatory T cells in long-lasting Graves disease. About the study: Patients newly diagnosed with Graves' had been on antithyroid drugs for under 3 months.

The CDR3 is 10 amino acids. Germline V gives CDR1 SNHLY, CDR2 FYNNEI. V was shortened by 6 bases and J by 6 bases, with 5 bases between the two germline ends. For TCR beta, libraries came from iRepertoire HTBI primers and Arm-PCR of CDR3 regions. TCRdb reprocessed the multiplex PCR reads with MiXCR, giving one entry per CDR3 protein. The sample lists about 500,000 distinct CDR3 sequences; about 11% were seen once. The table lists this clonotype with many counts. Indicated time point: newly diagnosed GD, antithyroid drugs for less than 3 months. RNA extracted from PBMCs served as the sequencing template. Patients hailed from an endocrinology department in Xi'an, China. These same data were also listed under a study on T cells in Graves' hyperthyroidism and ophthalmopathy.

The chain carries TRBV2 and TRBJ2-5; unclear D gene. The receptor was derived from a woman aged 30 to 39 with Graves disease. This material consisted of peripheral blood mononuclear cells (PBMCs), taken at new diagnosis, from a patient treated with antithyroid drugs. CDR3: CASRVQTQYF. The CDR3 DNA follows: TGTGCCAGCAGGGTACAGACCCAGTACTTC.